The rows below give T cell receptor beta chains drawn from one sample of a study of molecular identifiers for immune sequencing clone quantification. From the PCR reads, TCRdb called clonotypes with MiXCR, one entry per CDR3 protein. The sample carries around 89,000 distinct CDR3 sequences, 15% to 20% recorded once. Specimen: naive CD8+ T cells from blood, with Jurkat cell RNA spiked in. The receptors derive from a human donor in good health. Some libraries in this study had Jurkat cell RNA spiked in. Each CDR3 is given with its conserved first and last residue. Fields, in order: clone size, V gene, J gene, D gene, CDR3 DNA, CDR3 protein. The D gene is left open where the match is weak. A clone size is listed for some rows: how often the clone was seen (once, few, many), or a class if it is expanded.

clone size: NA; V gene: TRBV19; J gene: TRBJ2-7; D gene: NA; CDR3 DNA: TGTGCCAGTAGTATTGATGGAGGGGCCGGGGAGCAGTACTTC; CDR3 protein: CASSIDGGAGEQYF
clone size: many; V gene: TRBV11-1; J gene: TRBJ2-7; D gene: NA; CDR3 DNA: TGTGCCAGCAGCTCCTCAGGGGACAACTACGAGCAGTACTTC; CDR3 protein: CASSSSGDNYEQYF
clone size: many; V gene: TRBV6-2/TRBV6-3; J gene: TRBJ1-5; D gene: NA; CDR3 DNA: TGTGCCAGCAGTTTCGGGGTTAGCAATCAGCCCCAGCATTTT; CDR3 protein: CASSFGVSNQPQHF
clone size: many; V gene: TRBV7-2; J gene: TRBJ2-3; D gene: TRBD2; CDR3 DNA: TGTGCCAGCAGTAAGGCTAGCGGGATTCTAGATACGCAGTATTTT; CDR3 protein: CASSKASGILDTQYF
clone size: many; V gene: TRBV7-6; J gene: TRBJ2-3; D gene: NA; CDR3 DNA: TGTGCCAGCAGCCCTCCTCACAACACAGATACGCAGTATTTT; CDR3 protein: CASSPPHNTDTQYF
clone size: many; V gene: TRBV7-9; J gene: TRBJ1-1; D gene: TRBD1; CDR3 DNA: TGTGCCAGCAGCTTAGGACAGGGGGACTTCAACACTGAAGCTTTCTTT; CDR3 protein: CASSLGQGDFNTEAFF
clone size: NA; V gene: TRBV4-3; J gene: TRBJ2-3; D gene: NA; CDR3 DNA: TGCGCCTGCAGCCAAGATTCCGGCGCAGATACGCAGTATTTT; CDR3 protein: CACSQDSGADTQYF
clone size: few; V gene: TRBV20-1; J gene: TRBJ2-5; D gene: TRBD1; CDR3 DNA: TGCAGTGCCCAGAGAGGGGCTTCGGACAGGGGGTCCCAAGAGACCCAGTACTTC; CDR3 protein: CSAQRGASDRGSQETQYF
clone size: many; V gene: TRBV6-2/TRBV6-3; J gene: TRBJ2-5; D gene: NA; CDR3 DNA: TGTGCCAGCAGTTACTCCGGCATGGACAGCGTCCTCCTTCAAGAGACCCAGTACTTC; CDR3 protein: CASSYSGMDSVLLQETQYF
clone size: many; V gene: TRBV5-4; J gene: TRBJ2-5; D gene: NA; CDR3 DNA: TGTGCCAGCAGCCCCACCGAGGAAGAGACCCAGTACTTC; CDR3 protein: CASSPTEEETQYF
clone size: few; V gene: TRBV5-1; J gene: TRBJ2-7; D gene: TRBD1; CDR3 DNA: TGCGCCAGCACGGGACAGGCCGACCACGAGCAGTACTTC; CDR3 protein: CASTGQADHEQYF
clone size: NA; V gene: TRBV18; J gene: TRBJ2-3; D gene: NA; CDR3 DNA: TGTGCCAGCTCACGAACAAACACAGATACGCAGTATTTT; CDR3 protein: CASSRTNTDTQYF
clone size: many; V gene: TRBV4-2; J gene: TRBJ2-3; D gene: NA; CDR3 DNA: TGTGCCAGCAGCCAAGAAGGTCCGGGCACAGATACGCAGTATTTT; CDR3 protein: CASSQEGPGTDTQYF
clone size: many; V gene: TRBV11-2; J gene: TRBJ2-7; D gene: TRBD1; CDR3 DNA: TGTGCCAGCAGCTTTCCCGGGACAGGGAAGATCGAGCAGTACTTC; CDR3 protein: CASSFPGTGKIEQYF
clone size: many; V gene: TRBV9; J gene: TRBJ2-2; D gene: TRBD2; CDR3 DNA: TGTGCCAGCAGCACAACGCCACTAGCGCTCAACACCGGGGAGCTGTTTTTT; CDR3 protein: CASSTTPLALNTGELFF
clone size: many; V gene: TRBV20-1; J gene: TRBJ2-7; D gene: TRBD2; CDR3 DNA: TGCAGTGCTTCCATTACCGGGACTAGAACCTACGAGCAGTACTTC; CDR3 protein: CSASITGTRTYEQYF
clone size: many; V gene: TRBV2; J gene: TRBJ1-2; D gene: TRBD1; CDR3 DNA: TGTGCCAGCAAGCCGGGACAGGGACCGTCTAACTATGGCTACACCTTC; CDR3 protein: CASKPGQGPSNYGYTF
clone size: many; V gene: TRBV28; J gene: TRBJ1-5; D gene: NA; CDR3 DNA: TGTGCCAGCAGTCCTATACGGACTGGCAGCAATGTTCAGCCCCAGCATTTT; CDR3 protein: CASSPIRTGSNVQPQHF
clone size: many; V gene: TRBV6-2/TRBV6-3; J gene: TRBJ2-7; D gene: NA; CDR3 DNA: TGTGCCAGCAGTCGGCGGGGTACTCCCAACTACGAGCAGTACTTC; CDR3 protein: CASSRRGTPNYEQYF
clone size: few; V gene: TRBV19; J gene: TRBJ2-2; D gene: TRBD2; CDR3 DNA: TGTGCCAGTAGTATAGTTAGCGGGGCGACCGGGGAGCTGTTTTTT; CDR3 protein: CASSIVSGATGELFF
clone size: many; V gene: TRBV5-5; J gene: TRBJ1-5; D gene: NA; CDR3 DNA: TGTGCCAGCCAACAGCTTGGTGCTCCGGGACTCAATCAGCCCCAGCATTTT; CDR3 protein: CASQQLGAPGLNQPQHF
clone size: many; V gene: TRBV5-4; J gene: TRBJ2-3; D gene: TRBD2; CDR3 DNA: TGTGCCAGCAGCTTGGGACTAGCTCCAGATACGCAGTATTTT; CDR3 protein: CASSLGLAPDTQYF
clone size: many; V gene: TRBV20-1; J gene: TRBJ2-7; D gene: NA; CDR3 DNA: TGCAGTGTCAGAGGTTCGGCGGGGGCGATTTCCTACGAGCAGTACTTC; CDR3 protein: CSVRGSAGAISYEQYF
clone size: many; V gene: TRBV28; J gene: TRBJ2-3; D gene: TRBD2; CDR3 DNA: TGTGTCAGCCCCAGCGAGGCGGGGGAGCCCACAGATACGCAGTATTTT; CDR3 protein: CVSPSEAGEPTDTQYF
clone size: many; V gene: TRBV28; J gene: TRBJ2-7; D gene: NA; CDR3 DNA: TGTGCCAGCAGTGTCTCCCCTGTTGATCTTGGGGGATACGAGCAGTACTTC; CDR3 protein: CASSVSPVDLGGYEQYF
clone size: many; V gene: TRBV4-3; J gene: TRBJ2-3; D gene: TRBD2; CDR3 DNA: TGCGCCAGCAGCCGGTACACGGGGGGAGAAGATACGCAGTATTTT; CDR3 protein: CASSRYTGGEDTQYF
clone size: many; V gene: TRBV6-5; J gene: TRBJ2-3; D gene: NA; CDR3 DNA: TGTGCCAGCAGTTACACCCTTCGCGGGCGGGCGGACACAGATACGCAGTATTTT; CDR3 protein: CASSYTLRGRADTDTQYF
clone size: NA; V gene: TRBV29-1; J gene: TRBJ2-7; D gene: TRBD1; CDR3 DNA: TGCAGCGTTGAAGGGGGTGGGCAGGGGGCATACGAGCAGTACTTC; CDR3 protein: CSVEGGGQGAYEQYF
clone size: many; V gene: TRBV29-1; J gene: TRBJ1-1; D gene: NA; CDR3 DNA: TGCAGCGTTGCCTCCGGGGGAAGCACTGAAGCTTTCTTT; CDR3 protein: CSVASGGSTEAFF
clone size: NA; V gene: TRBV9; J gene: TRBJ1-4; D gene: NA; CDR3 DNA: TGTGCCAGCAGCGTAGGGAGACTTCTAAATGAAAAACTGTTTTTT; CDR3 protein: CASSVGRLLNEKLFF
clone size: many; V gene: TRBV5-6; J gene: TRBJ2-1; D gene: NA; CDR3 DNA: TGTGCCAGCAGCTTGCGGAGGGAGTACAATGAGCAGTTCTTC; CDR3 protein: CASSLRREYNEQFF
clone size: many; V gene: TRBV12-3/TRBV12-4; J gene: TRBJ1-5; D gene: NA; CDR3 DNA: TGTGCCAGCAGTCCGACAATTTTCGGCAATCAGCCCCAGCATTTT; CDR3 protein: CASSPTIFGNQPQHF
clone size: many; V gene: TRBV4-3; J gene: TRBJ1-6; D gene: NA; CDR3 DNA: TGCGCCAGCAGCCAAGATTCTGGCAGGGGTTCACCCCTCCACTTT; CDR3 protein: CASSQDSGRGSPLHF
clone size: many; V gene: TRBV7-9; J gene: TRBJ2-7; D gene: TRBD1; CDR3 DNA: TGTGCCAGCAGCGGGGGACAGGGTTTCTACGAGCAGTACTTC; CDR3 protein: CASSGGQGFYEQYF
clone size: many; V gene: TRBV14; J gene: TRBJ1-1; D gene: TRBD1; CDR3 DNA: TGTGCCAGCAGCCAGGATCTGTGGGGAGGGGGCTTCATGAACACTGAAGCTTTCTTT; CDR3 protein: CASSQDLWGGGFMNTEAFF
clone size: many; V gene: TRBV7-9; J gene: TRBJ2-5; D gene: NA; CDR3 DNA: TGTGCCAGCACTACCGCCCAAGAGACCCAGTACTTC; CDR3 protein: CASTTAQETQYF
clone size: few; V gene: TRBV18; J gene: TRBJ2-1; D gene: NA; CDR3 DNA: TGTGCCAGCTCACCGGTCGGGACACCCTCCTACAATGAGCAGTTCTTC; CDR3 protein: CASSPVGTPSYNEQFF
clone size: many; V gene: TRBV9; J gene: TRBJ2-5; D gene: NA; CDR3 DNA: TGTGCCAGCAGCGTAAGAGTTGATGATAGGAGGGACCAGTACTTC; CDR3 protein: CASSVRVDDRRDQYF
clone size: many; V gene: TRBV15; J gene: TRBJ1-5; D gene: NA; CDR3 DNA: TGTGCCACCAGCAGAGAGGATCAGCCCCAGCATTTT; CDR3 protein: CATSREDQPQHF
clone size: few; V gene: TRBV5-1; J gene: TRBJ1-1; D gene: NA; CDR3 DNA: TGCGCCAGCAGCACGGACTGGAACACTGAAGCTTTCTTT; CDR3 protein: CASSTDWNTEAFF
clone size: many; V gene: TRBV2; J gene: TRBJ2-1; D gene: NA; CDR3 DNA: TGTGCCAGCGCTGCCGGGGATTTGGGCGATGAGCAGTTCTTC; CDR3 protein: CASAAGDLGDEQFF
clone size: once; V gene: TRBV7-2; J gene: TRBJ2-7; D gene: TRBD2; CDR3 DNA: TGTGCCAGTAGCTTAGATCCTAGCGGGGGCTTCAGCGGCGAGCAGTACTTC; CDR3 protein: CASSLDPSGGFSGEQYF
clone size: many; V gene: TRBV5-4; J gene: TRBJ2-7; D gene: NA; CDR3 DNA: TGTGCCAGCAGCCCGAGAGAGGGGCCCCACGAGCAGTACTTC; CDR3 protein: CASSPREGPHEQYF
clone size: many; V gene: TRBV14; J gene: TRBJ1-1; D gene: NA; CDR3 DNA: TGTGCCAGCAGCCCGGGGGGCGGGGTGAACACTGAAGCTTTCTTT; CDR3 protein: CASSPGGGVNTEAFF
clone size: many; V gene: TRBV28; J gene: TRBJ2-5; D gene: NA; CDR3 DNA: TGTGCCAGCAGTTTCGCACAGGGAGCCAAAGAGACCCAGTACTTC; CDR3 protein: CASSFAQGAKETQYF